This TCR beta chain was captured in a study of T cell repertoires in cytomegalovirus infection. Study details: TCR beta signatures that were public indicated CMV infection and matching HLA type.

Study observations and caveats: People with CMV and the relevant HLA were identified by cumulative public TCR beta family frequency. Across the ex vivo response, the dominant clonotypes were HLA-C-restricted CMV-specific TCR beta clonotypes.

TCRdb re-derived calls from the reads in MiXCR, one entry per CDR3 protein. This table holds 680,000 or so distinct CDR3 sequences, 35% found once. This clonotype occurred a few times. Its antigen is unidentified. Sequences were obtained from PBMCs. The sequence derives from a human donor in good health (CMV status not recorded). Some clones in this sample may be carry-over from other donors' samples.

The DNA of the CDR3 is TGTGCCAGCAGCTTAACGGGACTAGGTGGTGAGACCCAGTACTTC. The encoded protein is CASSLTGLGGETQYF. The V and J genes are TRBV7-6 and TRBJ2-5, with 8 positions matching TRBD2. The CDR3 spans 15 residues. The ends lost 2 bases at V and 5 bases at J; junction bases unmatched: 7. Germline lookup yields CDR1 SGHVS and CDR2 FNYEAQ.